This T cell receptor (beta chain) was sequenced for a study of cytomegalovirus exposure and HLA in healthy donors. Study-level points and caveats: Researchers catalogued approximately 170 TCR beta chains as cytomegalovirus-associated. A few CMV-associated chains were confirmed in vitro to be specific for CMV antigens. Earlier analysis found most TCR beta V segments productive about 87% or about 30% of the time.

Researchers ran the PCR with 60 Vbeta and 13 Jbeta primers. This table comes from immunoSEQ multiplex PCR, and its TCRdb copy is limited to in-frame clones, with some not included. The data hold fewer than 140,000 clones, with roughly 82% observed a single time. The ends were cut back, 0 bases at V and 6 bases at J, with 11 bases in the middle. Germline V gives CDR1 MNHEY, CDR2 SVGAGI. CDR3 length: 14 amino acids. On this clone itself: As yet, its antigen is unknown.

Sample: PBMCs. The source of this sequence is a woman between 45 and 60 years old in good health and CMV-seropositive. The chain joins TRBV6-5 to TRBJ1-2; tentative D call: TRBD1 (5 bases). The CDR3 DNA reads TGTGCCAGCAGTTACTCCCTGCTAGGGGATGGCTACACCTTC. Translated, it gives CASSYSLLGDGYTF.